The 3 T cell receptor beta chains listed next were all sequenced from one sample in a study of T-cell memory formation after mild COVID-19 (dated by TCRdb to the early 2020s). Library creation used 5' RACE. Sequenced on an Illumina NovaSeq 6000. In-frame beta chains were kept once TCRdb had trimmed the public reads at Q25 with fastp and called clones with MiXCR. Duplicate CDR3 protein sequences are folded into a single record with the most common DNA and genes. Within this sample are roughly 620,000 distinct CDR3 sequences, with roughly 18% of them counted one time only. The top ten hold 12% of the sample. The sequenced sample was PBMCs or a T cell subset sorted from them (not recorded which). These receptors came from an adult woman who had mild COVID-19 (a few samples of this study predate the infection). The sample titles of this study are shuffled in the database, so cell type and time point are left out; the donor was told from shared clones.

The chain is built from TRBV15 and TRBJ2-1; 8 bases match TRBD1. The CDR3 length is 15 residues. V gave up 5 bases and J gave up 0 bases; unmatched junction bases: 3. Germline V gives CDR1 LNHNV, CDR2 YYDKDF (reference sequence). CDR3: CATSVGQGSYNEQFF. As DNA, the CDR3 is TGTGCCACCAGCGTTGGACAGGGCTCCTACAATGAGCAGTTCTTC.

The table lists this clonotype with a few counts. The genes are TRBV7-2 and TRBJ1-2; 7 bases fit TRBD1. CDR3 length: 14 amino acids. Germline V CDR1 and CDR2: SGHTA, FQGNSA. With 0 bases clipped from V and 5 bases from J, the junction kept 3 bases outside the gene matches. CDR3 sequence: CASSLATGEYGYTF. The DNA for the CDR3 is TGTGCCAGCAGCTTAGCTACAGGGGAATATGGCTACACCTTC.

This clonotype has a handful of counts. This chain connects TRBV5-4 to TRBJ1-1; TRBD1 might be the D (6 bases). V gave up 6 bases and J gave up 0 bases, with 12 bases separating them. CDR3 length: 14 residues. Germline loops: CDR1 SGHNT, CDR2 YYREEE (reference sequence). CDR3 region: CASKMDSMNTEAFF. As DNA, the CDR3 is TGTGCCAGCAAGATGGACAGTATGAACACTGAAGCTTTCTTT.